The entry below describes one T cell receptor (beta chain). As yet, its antigen is unknown. This record belongs to a study of shared clonotypes between healthy human individuals. Points from the study as a whole: Sampling involved blood alone; tissue repertoires likely differ. It was anticipated that sequencing depth would influence how many clonotypes donors shared.

V shed 5 bases and J shed 4 bases, with 11 bases lying between them. This CDR3 is built from 13 residues. Germline assignment: CDR1 SQVTM and CDR2 ANQGSEA. The protocol was immunoSEQ multiplex PCR, while the TCRdb copy is restricted to in-frame clones and leaves out a portion. The repertoire holds hundreds of thousands of clones, with about 95% as singletons. In the naive CD8 group, cells lacked CD45RO and were positively selected for CCR7, so terminally differentiated effector memory CD45RA+ cells were left out. The chain couples TRBV29-1 to TRBJ1-4, with D perhaps TRBD1 (5 bases). Sequenced input: naive CD8+ T cells sorted from blood. The sequence was obtained from a woman aged 25 to 45 in good health. CDR3 amino acids: CSVLTDHNEKLFF. Here the CDR3 DNA reads TGCAGCGTTCTGACAGACCATAATGAAAAACTGTTTTTT.